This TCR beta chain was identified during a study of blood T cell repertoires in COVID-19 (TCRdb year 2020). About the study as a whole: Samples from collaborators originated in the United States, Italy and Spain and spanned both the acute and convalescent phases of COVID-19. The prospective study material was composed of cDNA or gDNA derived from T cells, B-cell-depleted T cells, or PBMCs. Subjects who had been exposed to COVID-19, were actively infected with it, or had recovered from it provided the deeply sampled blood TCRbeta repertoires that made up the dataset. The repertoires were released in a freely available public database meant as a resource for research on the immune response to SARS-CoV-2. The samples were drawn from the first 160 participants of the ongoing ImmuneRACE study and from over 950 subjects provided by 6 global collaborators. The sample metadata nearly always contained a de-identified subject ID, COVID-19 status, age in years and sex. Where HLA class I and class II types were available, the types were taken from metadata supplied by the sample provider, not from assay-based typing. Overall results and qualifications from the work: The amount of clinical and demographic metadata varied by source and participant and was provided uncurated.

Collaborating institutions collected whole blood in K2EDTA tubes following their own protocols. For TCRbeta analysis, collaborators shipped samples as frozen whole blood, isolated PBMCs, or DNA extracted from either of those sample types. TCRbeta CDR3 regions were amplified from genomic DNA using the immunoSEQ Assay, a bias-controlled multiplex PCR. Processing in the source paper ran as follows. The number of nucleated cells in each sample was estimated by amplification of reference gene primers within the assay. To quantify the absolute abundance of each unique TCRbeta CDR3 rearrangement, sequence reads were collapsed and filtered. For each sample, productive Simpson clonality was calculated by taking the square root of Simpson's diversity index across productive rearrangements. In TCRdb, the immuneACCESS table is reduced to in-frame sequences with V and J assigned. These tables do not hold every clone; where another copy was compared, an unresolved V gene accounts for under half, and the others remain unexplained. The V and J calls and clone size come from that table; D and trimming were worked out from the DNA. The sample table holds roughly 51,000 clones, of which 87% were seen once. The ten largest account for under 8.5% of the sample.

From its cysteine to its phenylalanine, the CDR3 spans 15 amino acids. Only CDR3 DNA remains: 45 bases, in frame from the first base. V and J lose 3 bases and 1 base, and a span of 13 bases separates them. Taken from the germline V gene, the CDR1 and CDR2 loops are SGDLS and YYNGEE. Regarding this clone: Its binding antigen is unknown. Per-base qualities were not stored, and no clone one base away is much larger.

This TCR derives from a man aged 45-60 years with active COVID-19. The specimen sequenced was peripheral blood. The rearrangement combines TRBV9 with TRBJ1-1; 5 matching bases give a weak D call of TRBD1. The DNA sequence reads TGTGCCAGCAGCGCGAGGGGACTTCGGAACACTGAAGCTTTCTTT. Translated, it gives CASSARGLRNTEAFF. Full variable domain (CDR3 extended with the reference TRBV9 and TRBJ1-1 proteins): DSGVTQTPKHLITATGQRVTLRCSPRSGDLSVYWYQQSLDQGLQFLIQYYNGEERAKGNILERFSAQQFPDLHSELNLSSLELGDSALYFCASSARGLRNTEAFFGQGTRLTVV.